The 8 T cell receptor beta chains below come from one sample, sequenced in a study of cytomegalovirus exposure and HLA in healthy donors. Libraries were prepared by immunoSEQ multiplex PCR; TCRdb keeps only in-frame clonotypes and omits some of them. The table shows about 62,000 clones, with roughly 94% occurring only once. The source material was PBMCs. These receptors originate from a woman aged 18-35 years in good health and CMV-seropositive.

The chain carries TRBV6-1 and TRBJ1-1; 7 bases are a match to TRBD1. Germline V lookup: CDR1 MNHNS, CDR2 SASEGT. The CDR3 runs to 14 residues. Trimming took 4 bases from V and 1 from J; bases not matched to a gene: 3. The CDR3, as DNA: TGTGCCAGCAGTGTTGACAGGGCGAACACTGAAGCTTTCTTT. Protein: CASSVDRANTEAFF.

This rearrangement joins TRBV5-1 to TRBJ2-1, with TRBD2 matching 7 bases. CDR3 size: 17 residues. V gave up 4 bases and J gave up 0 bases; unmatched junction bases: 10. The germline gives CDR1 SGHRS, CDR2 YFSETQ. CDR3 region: CASSLTPSGASYNEQFF. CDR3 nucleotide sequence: TGCGCCAGCAGCCTCACCCCTAGCGGAGCCTCCTACAATGAGCAGTTCTTC.

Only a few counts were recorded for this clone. The CDR3 DNA follows: TGTGCCAGCAAAGAGTTGAGACAGGATGTGTACTTC. Protein sequence: CASKELRQDVYF. V is TRBV2 and J is TRBJ2-7; D possibly corresponds to TRBD1 (6 bases). Germline lookup yields CDR1 SNHLY and CDR2 FYNNEI. The CDR3 totals 12 residues. Trimming pared 7 bases from V and 12 bases from J, leaving 19 bases between. The full variable domain, rest sourced from reference TRBV2 and TRBJ2-7, is EPEVTQTPSHQVTQMGQEVILRCVPISNHLYFYWYRQILGQKVEFLVSFYNNEISEKSEIFDDQFSVERPDGSNFTLKIRSTKLEDSAMYFCASKELRQDVYFGPGTRLTVT.

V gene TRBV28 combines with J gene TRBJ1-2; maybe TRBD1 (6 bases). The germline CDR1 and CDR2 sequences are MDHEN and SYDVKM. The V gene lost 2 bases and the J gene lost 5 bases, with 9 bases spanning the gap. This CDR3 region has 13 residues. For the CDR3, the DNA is TGTGCCAGCAGTTTAGGGCAGGGGTATGGCTACACCTTC. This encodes CASSLGQGYGYTF.

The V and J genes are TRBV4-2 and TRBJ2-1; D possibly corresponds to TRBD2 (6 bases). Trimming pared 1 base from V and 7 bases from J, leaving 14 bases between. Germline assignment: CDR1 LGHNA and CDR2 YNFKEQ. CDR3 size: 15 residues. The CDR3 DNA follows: TGTGCCAGCAGCCAAGCCGCCGGGGGAGGAAATGAGCAGTTCTTC. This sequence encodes CASSQAAGGGNEQFF.

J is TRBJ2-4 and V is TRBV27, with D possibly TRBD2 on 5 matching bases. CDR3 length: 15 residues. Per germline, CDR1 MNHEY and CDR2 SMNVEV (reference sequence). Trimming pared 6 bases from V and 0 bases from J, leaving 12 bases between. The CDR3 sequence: CASSLRAEAKNIQYF. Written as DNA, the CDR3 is TGTGCCAGCAGCCTGCGGGCCGAAGCCAAAAACATTCAGTACTTC.

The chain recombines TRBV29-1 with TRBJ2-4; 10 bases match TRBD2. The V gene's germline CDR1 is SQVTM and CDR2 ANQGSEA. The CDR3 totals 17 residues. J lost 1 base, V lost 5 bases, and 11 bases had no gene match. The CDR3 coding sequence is TGCAGCGTTCTGGAACTAGCGGGGATCCTGGCCAAAAACATTCAGTACTTC. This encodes CSVLELAGILAKNIQYF.

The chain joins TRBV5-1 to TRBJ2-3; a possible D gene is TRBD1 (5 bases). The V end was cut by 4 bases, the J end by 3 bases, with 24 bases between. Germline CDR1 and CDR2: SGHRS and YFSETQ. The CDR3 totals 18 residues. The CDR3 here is CASSLTEAISPRTDTQYF. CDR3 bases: TGCGCCAGCAGCCTGACAGAGGCAATTTCGCCAAGGACAGATACGCAGTATTTT.